What follows are 14 T cell receptor beta chains derived from one specimen sequenced in a study of control samples from healthy donors and cancer patients. The repertoire was sequenced with immunoSEQ multiplex PCR; TCRdb's copy has only in-frame clones and lacks some. The sample yields 100,000 or so clones, roughly 80% seen once. The sample comprised blood. These receptors all stem from a woman aged 50 to 60 in good health.

This clone was seen only once. The CDR3 DNA reads TGTGCCAGCAGCAAAGGTGGCTGCCCTAGGCCCCAGCATTTT. Translating gives CASSKGGCPRPQHF. This rearrangement joins TRBV21-1 to TRBJ1-5. TRBV21-1 is classified as a pseudogene. CDR3 length: 14 amino acids.

Notes on this clone: At the DNA level, this CDR3 is encoded by other sequences in the same sample as well. The genes are TRBV19 and TRBJ2-7; 11 nucleotides match TRBD1. J gave up 2 bases and V 6 bases, and 3 bases lay outside the gene matches. The germline V gene has CDR1 LNHDA and CDR2 SQIVND (reference sequence). The CDR3 totals 14 residues. CDR3 in DNA: TGTGCCAGTAGACCGGGACAGGGGGCCTACGAGCAGTACTTC. This encodes CASRPGQGAYEQYF.

This chain connects TRBV4-2 to TRBJ1-3, with 9 bases that match TRBD1. Per germline, CDR1 LGHNA and CDR2 YNFKEQ. Germline trimming cut 5 bases from V and 3 bases from J; bases unmatched to any gene: 5. CDR3 length equals 15 residues. Here the CDR3 reads CASSFRTGDGNTIYF. In DNA, the CDR3 is TGTGCCAGCAGCTTCCGGACAGGGGATGGAAACACCATATATTTT.

The chain combines TRBV7-9 with TRBJ2-7, with no clear D. The CDR3 runs 11 residues. Trimming stripped 0 bases from V and 13 bases from J, with 10 bases between. Germline values: CDR1 SEHNR, CDR2 FQNEAQ (reference sequence). The CDR3 DNA sequence: TGTGCCAGCAGCTTAGCGCGCCAGTTCTACTTC. It encodes CASSLARQFYF.

This chain links TRBV3-1 (or the pseudogene TRBV3-2) with TRBJ1-2; unclear D gene. The CDR3 covers 16 residues. Looked up from germline, CDR1 is LGHDT and CDR2 is YNNKEL (reference sequence). The V end lost 1 base, the J end lost 4 bases, and 16 bases lay between the germline ends. The CDR3 sequence is CASSQVRLGVIYGYTF. For the CDR3, the DNA is TGTGCCAGCAGCCAAGTCCGGCTTGGGGTTATCTATGGCTACACCTTC.

The chain has TRBV7-2 and TRBJ2-3; D is unclear. The germline V gene has CDR1 SGHTA and CDR2 FQGNSA. Trimming cost V 1 base and J 6 bases, with 11 bases left between them. The CDR3 sequence is 14 residues long. DNA of the CDR3: TGTGCCAGCAGCTTAGTACAGACCAGGGATACGCAGTATTTT. As protein: CASSLVQTRDTQYF.

In DNA form, the CDR3 reads TGTGCCAGCAGTGGGACAGGGCTTTCGAACACTGAAGCTTTCTTT. Encoded protein: CASSGTGLSNTEAFF. V usage is TRBV28 and J usage is TRBJ1-1, with TRBD1 identical over 9 bases. Germline CDR1 reads MDHEN; CDR2 reads SYDVKM. The CDR3 runs 15 residues. The trim removed 5 bases at V and 1 base at J, leaving 5 bases unmatched.

The V call is TRBV5-1, the J call TRBJ1-5, with a weak D call TRBD1 (5 bases). CDR1 is SGHRS, CDR2 YFSETQ, per germline. This CDR3 comprises 13 residues. The V end was cut by 4 bases, the J end by 9 bases, with 14 bases between. The CDR3 region is CASSGDGGWPQHF. CDR3 bases: TGCGCCAGCAGCGGGGACGGTGGGTGGCCCCAGCATTTT.

In this sample, this clone turned up once. The V gene is TRBV3-1 (or the pseudogene TRBV3-2), the J gene TRBJ1-4, with 7 nucleotides matching TRBD1. CDR3 length: 15 residues. Germline V gene data show CDR1 as LGHDT and CDR2 as YNNKEL (reference sequence). The ends lost 2 bases at V and 7 bases at J; junction bases unmatched: 7. Written as DNA, the CDR3 is TGTGCCAGCAGCCAATTCAGGGGGGAGCTTGAAAAACTGTTTTTT. Protein sequence: CASSQFRGELEKLFF.

This chain connects TRBV7-9 to TRBJ1-3; D may be TRBD1 (6 bases). V dropped 1 base and J dropped 2 bases, with 12 bases sitting between them. The CDR3 is 16 amino acids. The germline CDR1 and CDR2 sequences are SEHNR and FQNEAQ (reference sequence). The CDR3 here is CASSLVSGTTGNTIYF. The CDR3 coding sequence is TGTGCCAGCAGCTTAGTAAGCGGGACAACTGGAAACACCATATATTTT.

This rearrangement joins TRBV5-6 to TRBJ2-3, with D possibly being TRBD1 (6 bases). V gave up 2 bases and J gave up 3 bases, with 13 bases separating them. Germline CDR1 SGHDT, CDR2 YYEEEE. CDR3 length: 15 amino acids. CDR3 sequence: CASSFRTVQTDTQYF. Here the CDR3 DNA reads TGTGCCAGCAGCTTCAGGACAGTCCAGACAGATACGCAGTATTTT.

This clone has ten or more counts. In the same sample, other DNA sequences code for this CDR3. V gene TRBV11-3 combines with J gene TRBJ2-1; perhaps TRBD2 as D (5 bases). Germline V CDR1 and CDR2: SGHNT, YENEEA. V lost 3 bases and J lost 0, with 9 bases in between. The CDR3 has 15 amino acids. Here the CDR3 DNA reads TGTGCCAGCAGCTTGGAACTAGGCTCCTACAATGAGCAGTTCTTC. Residues: CASSLELGSYNEQFF.

The chain employs TRBV9 and TRBJ1-5; D may be TRBD1 (5 bases). V was pared by 0 bases and J by 1 base, with 8 bases between. The germline V gene encodes CDR1 SGDLS and CDR2 YYNGEE. The CDR3 runs to 15 residues. Written as DNA, the CDR3 is TGTGCCAGCAGCGTAGCAGGGAGCAGCAATCAGCCCCAGCATTTT. The encoded protein is CASSVAGSSNQPQHF.

CDR3 sequence: CASSLGSGVWETQYF. DNA for the CDR3: TGTGCCAGCAGCTTAGGTAGCGGGGTTTGGGAGACCCAGTACTTC. The rearrangement links TRBV7-8 to TRBJ2-5, with 8 bases matching TRBD2. Germline V lookup: CDR1 SGHVS, CDR2 FQNEAQ. The V gene end was trimmed by 1 base and the J gene end by 5 bases; junction bases not matched to a gene: 6. This CDR3 region has 15 residues.